These 16 T cell receptor beta chains originate from one sample sequenced in a study of cytomegalovirus exposure and HLA in healthy donors (dated by TCRdb to the late 2010s). To prepare the library, the immunoSEQ multiplex PCR assay was applied. For the multiplex PCR, a mixture combining 60 forward primers for TCR Vbeta segments and 13 reverse primers for TCR Jbeta segments was used. This is the immuneACCESS table as TCRdb keeps it, with only in-frame sequences that have V and J called. A part of the clones is gone; compared with another copy, unresolved V genes explain less than half, and the rest is unexplained. The table kept for this sample lists around 88,000 clones. The biggest ten clones account for roughly 6% of the sample. Sequencing used PBMCs. The origin of the receptors is a girl under 18 in good health and CMV-seropositive.

V gene TRBV13 combines with J gene TRBJ1-2; 12 bases line up with TRBD1. Germline V CDR1 and CDR2: PRHDT, FYEKMQ (reference sequence). V was clipped by 3 bases and J by 7 bases; unmatched bases: 12. The CDR3 consists of 17 residues. In nucleotides, the CDR3 is TGTGCCAGCAGCTTGTGGGCGGGAGGGACAGGGGGCTTTGGCTACACCTTC. It yields the protein CASSLWAGGTGGFGYTF.

This sequence joins TRBV13 and TRBJ2-7; D is possibly TRBD1 (6 bases). Trimming stripped 5 bases from V and 4 bases from J, with 15 bases between. The CDR3 has 14 residues. Per the germline V gene, CDR1 is PRHDT and CDR2 is FYEKMQ (reference sequence). The CDR3 loop is CASSPPGHLYEQYV. The CDR3 DNA reads as TGTGCCAGCAGCCCTCCGGGACACCTATACGAGCAGTACGTC.

The V gene is TRBV27, the J gene TRBJ2-1; 7 positions match TRBD1. V shed 5 bases, J shed 8 bases, and the junction held 12 bases outside the gene matches. CDR1 is MNHEY, CDR2 SMNVEV, per germline (reference sequence). The CDR3 is 15 amino acids. The CDR3 loop reads CASSLSTQGVHEQFF. The CDR3, as DNA: TGTGCCAGCAGTCTAAGTACTCAGGGGGTACATGAGCAGTTCTTC.

This rearrangement joins TRBV28 to TRBJ2-5, with a weak D call TRBD2 (6 bases). The V gene's germline CDR1 is MDHEN and CDR2 SYDVKM. The CDR3 covers 15 residues. The germline V and J ends were trimmed by 5 bases and 5 bases, with 18 bases remaining between them. CDR3 region: CASSPGEAVGETQYF. DNA for the CDR3: TGTGCCAGCAGTCCGGGGGAAGCAGTGGGTGAGACCCAGTACTTC.

The V gene is TRBV28, the J gene TRBJ2-5; TRBD2 agrees at 7 bases. Germline assignment: CDR1 MDHEN and CDR2 SYDVKM. The CDR3 covers 12 residues. The junction had 5 bases not matched to a gene; V was cut back by 6 bases and J by 7 bases. The CDR3 spells CASSLERGTQYF. Here the CDR3 DNA reads TGTGCCAGCAGCCTGGAGCGGGGGACCCAGTACTTC.

The chain has TRBV7-2 and TRBJ1-1; D ambiguous. V was clipped by 1 base and J by 3 bases, with 9 bases between them. The CDR3 runs 14 residues. From germline, CDR1 is SGHTA and CDR2 FQGNSA. The CDR3 spells CASSLGSSYTEAFF. In DNA, the CDR3 is TGTGCCAGCAGCTTAGGTTCGAGTTACACTGAAGCTTTCTTT.

The chain uses TRBV25-1 and TRBJ1-5; D remains unclear. The V gene's germline CDR1 is MGHDK and CDR2 SYGVNS. V was pared by 2 bases and J by 5 bases, with 4 bases between. This CDR3 has 12 amino acids. CDR3 region: CASSEEDQPQHF. CDR3 nucleotide sequence: TGTGCCAGCAGTGAAGAGGATCAGCCCCAGCATTTT. Full variable domain (outside the CDR3, taken from reference TRBV25-1 and TRBJ1-5): EADIYQTPRYLVIGTGKKITLECSQTMGHDKMYWYQQDPGMELHLIHYSYGVNSTEKGDLSSESTVSRIRTEHFPLTLESARPSHTSQYLCASSEEDQPQHFGDGTRLSIL.

The chain recombines TRBV19 with TRBJ2-5; TRBD2 agrees at 8 bases. The CDR3 is 14 residues long. Germline CDR1 LNHDA, CDR2 SQIVND (reference sequence). Germline trimming cut 4 bases from V and 5 bases from J; bases unmatched to any gene: 6. The CDR3 nucleotides read TGTGCCAGTAGTAAGATTAGCGGGGAGGAGACCCAGTACTTC. Amino acids: CASSKISGEETQYF.

The chain uses TRBV27 and TRBJ2-5; D possibly corresponds to TRBD1 (6 bases). The ends were cut back, 6 bases at V and 0 bases at J, with 14 bases in the middle. The CDR3 covers 15 residues. The V gene's germline CDR1 is MNHEY and CDR2 SMNVEV (reference sequence). The CDR3 DNA reads TGTGCCAGCAGCAAAGGGGGTTCGTACCAAGAGACCCAGTACTTC. Translating it yields CASSKGGSYQETQYF.

The chain employs TRBV15 and TRBJ2-5, with 11 bases aligning to TRBD2. This CDR3 is 17 amino acids long. The junction had 10 bases not matched to a gene; V was cut back by 4 bases and J by 3 bases. CDR1 LNHNV and CDR2 YYDKDF come from the germline V gene (reference sequence). The CDR3 is CATSKIKLAGVKETQYF. The CDR3 DNA is TGTGCCACCAGCAAGATAAAACTAGCGGGGGTTAAAGAGACCCAGTACTTC.

The chain carries TRBV10-3 and TRBJ1-2; D remains ambiguous. Trimming cost V 7 bases and J 1 base, with 10 bases left between them. CDR3 length: 13 amino acids. Germline V CDR1 and CDR2: ENHRY, SYGVKD. The DNA of the CDR3 is TGTGCCATCAAAGTAGATAATAACTATGGCTACACCTTC. It translates to CAIKVDNNYGYTF.

The chain combines TRBV6-5 with TRBJ2-5; D unclear. V was clipped by 4 bases and J by 5 bases, with 8 bases between them. Germline lookup yields CDR1 MNHEY and CDR2 SVGAGI. The CDR3 is 12 residues long. DNA for the CDR3: TGTGCCAGCAGTTTAATGCAGGAGACCCAGTACTTC. Translated: CASSLMQETQYF.

The chain joins TRBV11-3 to TRBJ2-3; no firm D call. This CDR3 has 14 residues. Trimming took off 2 bases at V and 1 base at J, with 7 bases between the two ends. Germline loops: CDR1 SGHNT, CDR2 YENEEA. The CDR3 coding sequence is TGTGCCAGCAGCTTATTGGGCGGCACAGATACGCAGTATTTT. This sequence encodes CASSLLGGTDTQYF.

V usage is TRBV28 and J usage is TRBJ1-1, with TRBD1 as a possible D gene (6 bases). Germline V gives CDR1 MDHEN, CDR2 SYDVKM. CDR3 size: 15 residues. The V end lost 6 bases, the J end lost 4 bases, and 18 bases lay between the germline ends. The chain's CDR3 is CASRFLGPRGTEAFF. In DNA form, the CDR3 reads TGTGCCAGCAGATTCCTAGGTCCCAGGGGCACTGAAGCTTTCTTT.

The genes are TRBV6-1 and TRBJ1-5; 9 bases agree with TRBD1. J lost 4 bases, V lost 7 bases, and 2 bases had no gene match. CDR3 length: 13 residues. CDR1 is MNHNS and CDR2 is SASEGT in the germline V gene. CDR3 loop: CASIGTGNQPQHF. The CDR3 DNA reads TGTGCCAGCATAGGGACAGGGAATCAGCCCCAGCATTTT.

This rearrangement joins TRBV9 to TRBJ2-6; D may be TRBD1 (8 bases). CDR1 is SGDLS, CDR2 YYNGEE, per germline. CDR3 length: 19 amino acids. V was cut by 1 base and J by 2 bases, with 19 bases left in between. This CDR3 is CASSVRGGRGQPGANVLTF. In DNA form, the CDR3 reads TGTGCCAGCAGCGTAAGGGGGGGCAGGGGGCAACCTGGGGCCAACGTCCTGACTTTC.